This T cell receptor beta chain was sequenced for a study of T cell changes during pregnancy in multiple sclerosis. Clones were read by immunoSEQ multiplex PCR, and TCRdb kept only the in-frame ones, dropping some. This sample yields fewer than 35,000 clones, of which nearly 90% are seen a single time; approximately 0.5% belongs to the top ten. The TCR sequence derives from a female donor in good health, enrolled as a control in a pregnancy study. The sequencing used CD4+ T cells from peripheral blood mononuclear cells, collected in the third trimester of pregnancy.

The CDR3 loop reads CASDSGLSSYNEQFF. Here the CDR3 DNA reads TGTGCCAGCGATAGCGGGTTAAGCTCCTACAATGAGCAGTTCTTC. The chain is built from TRBV25-1 and TRBJ2-1; 7 bases align to TRBD2. Trimming at V came to 8 bases and at J to 0 bases, leaving 7 bases not matched to a gene. The CDR3 covers 15 residues. Per the germline V gene, CDR1 is MGHDK and CDR2 is SYGVNS.